This TCR beta chain was recovered during a study of PD-1 blockade in classical Hodgkin lymphoma. Study in general: Patients got intravenous nivolumab 3 mg/kg every 2 weeks.

V dropped 0 bases and J dropped 8 bases, with 9 bases sitting between them. Per the germline V gene, CDR1 is MNHEY and CDR2 is SVGAGI. CDR3 length equals 13 residues. Overall study results and limits: Although disease activity or prior therapy may be involved, causes of the repertoire differences remain undefined. Those achieving complete response showed baseline diversity like newly diagnosed patients. Diversity in CD4+ TCRs, unlike that measured in CD8+ TCRs, had risen significantly by C4D1.

The repertoire was sequenced with immunoSEQ multiplex PCR; TCRdb's copy has only in-frame clones and lacks some. Of 25,000 to 30,000 clones listed, about 90% were seen once; the top ten hold 6.7%. Every patient was affected by relapse after autologous stem cell transplantation, while exposure to brentuximab vedotin was not uniform. CD8+ T cells were isolated from thawed PBMCs by magnetic negative selection. To note about this clone: The target antigen is unknown.

This TCR was recovered from a human donor with classical Hodgkin lymphoma. The genes are TRBV6-5 and TRBJ2-3, with D perhaps TRBD1 (6 bases). The sample here was CD8+ T cells from blood, taken at baseline. CDR3 DNA sequence: TGTGCCAGCAGTTACTCGACAGGAGGTACGCAGTATTTT. This sequence encodes CASSYSTGGTQYF.